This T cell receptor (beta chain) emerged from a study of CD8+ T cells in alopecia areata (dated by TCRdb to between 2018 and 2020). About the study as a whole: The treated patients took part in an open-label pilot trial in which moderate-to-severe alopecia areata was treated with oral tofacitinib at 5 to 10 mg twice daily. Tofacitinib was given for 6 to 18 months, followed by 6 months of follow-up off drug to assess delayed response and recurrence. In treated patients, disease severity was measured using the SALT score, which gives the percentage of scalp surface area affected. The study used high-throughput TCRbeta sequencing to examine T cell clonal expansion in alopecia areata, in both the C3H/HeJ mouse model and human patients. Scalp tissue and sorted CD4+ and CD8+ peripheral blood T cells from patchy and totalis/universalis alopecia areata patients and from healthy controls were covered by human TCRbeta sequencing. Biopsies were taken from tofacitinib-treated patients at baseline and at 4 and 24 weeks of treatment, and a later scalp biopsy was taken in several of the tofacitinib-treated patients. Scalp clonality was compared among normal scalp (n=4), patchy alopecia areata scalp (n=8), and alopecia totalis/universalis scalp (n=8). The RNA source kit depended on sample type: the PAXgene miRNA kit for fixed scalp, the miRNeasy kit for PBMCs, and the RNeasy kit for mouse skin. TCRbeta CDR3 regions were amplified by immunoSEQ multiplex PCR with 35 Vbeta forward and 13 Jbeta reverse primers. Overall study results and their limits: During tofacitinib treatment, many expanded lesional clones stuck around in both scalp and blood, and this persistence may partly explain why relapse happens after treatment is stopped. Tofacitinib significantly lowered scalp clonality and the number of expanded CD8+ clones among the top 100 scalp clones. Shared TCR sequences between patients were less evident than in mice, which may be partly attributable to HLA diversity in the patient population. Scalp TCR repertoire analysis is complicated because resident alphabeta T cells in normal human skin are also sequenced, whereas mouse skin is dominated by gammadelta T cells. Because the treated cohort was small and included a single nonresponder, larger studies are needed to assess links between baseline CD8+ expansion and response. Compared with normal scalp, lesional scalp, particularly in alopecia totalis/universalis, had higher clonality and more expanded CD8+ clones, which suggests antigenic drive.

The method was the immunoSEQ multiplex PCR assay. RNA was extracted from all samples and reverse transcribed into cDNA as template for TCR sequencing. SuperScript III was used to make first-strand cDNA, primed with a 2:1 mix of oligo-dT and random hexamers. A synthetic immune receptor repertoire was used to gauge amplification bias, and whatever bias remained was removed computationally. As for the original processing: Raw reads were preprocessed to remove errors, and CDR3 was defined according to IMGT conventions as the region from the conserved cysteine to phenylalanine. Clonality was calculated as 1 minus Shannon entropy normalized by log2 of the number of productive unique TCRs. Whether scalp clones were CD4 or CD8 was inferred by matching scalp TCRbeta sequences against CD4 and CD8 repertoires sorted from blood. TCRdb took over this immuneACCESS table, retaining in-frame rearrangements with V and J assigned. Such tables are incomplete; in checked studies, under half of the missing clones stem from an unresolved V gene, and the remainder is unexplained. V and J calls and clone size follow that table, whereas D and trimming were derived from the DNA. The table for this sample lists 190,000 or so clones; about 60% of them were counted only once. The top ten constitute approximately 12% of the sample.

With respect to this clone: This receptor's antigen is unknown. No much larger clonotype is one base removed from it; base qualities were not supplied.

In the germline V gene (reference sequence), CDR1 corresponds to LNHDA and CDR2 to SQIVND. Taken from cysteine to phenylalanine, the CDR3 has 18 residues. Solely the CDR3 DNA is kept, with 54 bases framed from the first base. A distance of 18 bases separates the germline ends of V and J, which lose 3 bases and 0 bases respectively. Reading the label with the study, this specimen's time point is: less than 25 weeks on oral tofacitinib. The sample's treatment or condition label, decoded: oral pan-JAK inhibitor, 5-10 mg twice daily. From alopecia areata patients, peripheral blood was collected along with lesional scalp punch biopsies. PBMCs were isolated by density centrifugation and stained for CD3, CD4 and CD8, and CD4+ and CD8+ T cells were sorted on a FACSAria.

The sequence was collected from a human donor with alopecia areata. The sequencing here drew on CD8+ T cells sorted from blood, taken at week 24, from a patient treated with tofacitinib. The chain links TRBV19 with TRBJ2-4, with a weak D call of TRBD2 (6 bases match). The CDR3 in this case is CASSIGASEILAKNIQYF. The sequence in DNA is TGTGCCAGTAGTATTGGGGCTAGCGAGATACTAGCCAAAAACATTCAGTACTTC.